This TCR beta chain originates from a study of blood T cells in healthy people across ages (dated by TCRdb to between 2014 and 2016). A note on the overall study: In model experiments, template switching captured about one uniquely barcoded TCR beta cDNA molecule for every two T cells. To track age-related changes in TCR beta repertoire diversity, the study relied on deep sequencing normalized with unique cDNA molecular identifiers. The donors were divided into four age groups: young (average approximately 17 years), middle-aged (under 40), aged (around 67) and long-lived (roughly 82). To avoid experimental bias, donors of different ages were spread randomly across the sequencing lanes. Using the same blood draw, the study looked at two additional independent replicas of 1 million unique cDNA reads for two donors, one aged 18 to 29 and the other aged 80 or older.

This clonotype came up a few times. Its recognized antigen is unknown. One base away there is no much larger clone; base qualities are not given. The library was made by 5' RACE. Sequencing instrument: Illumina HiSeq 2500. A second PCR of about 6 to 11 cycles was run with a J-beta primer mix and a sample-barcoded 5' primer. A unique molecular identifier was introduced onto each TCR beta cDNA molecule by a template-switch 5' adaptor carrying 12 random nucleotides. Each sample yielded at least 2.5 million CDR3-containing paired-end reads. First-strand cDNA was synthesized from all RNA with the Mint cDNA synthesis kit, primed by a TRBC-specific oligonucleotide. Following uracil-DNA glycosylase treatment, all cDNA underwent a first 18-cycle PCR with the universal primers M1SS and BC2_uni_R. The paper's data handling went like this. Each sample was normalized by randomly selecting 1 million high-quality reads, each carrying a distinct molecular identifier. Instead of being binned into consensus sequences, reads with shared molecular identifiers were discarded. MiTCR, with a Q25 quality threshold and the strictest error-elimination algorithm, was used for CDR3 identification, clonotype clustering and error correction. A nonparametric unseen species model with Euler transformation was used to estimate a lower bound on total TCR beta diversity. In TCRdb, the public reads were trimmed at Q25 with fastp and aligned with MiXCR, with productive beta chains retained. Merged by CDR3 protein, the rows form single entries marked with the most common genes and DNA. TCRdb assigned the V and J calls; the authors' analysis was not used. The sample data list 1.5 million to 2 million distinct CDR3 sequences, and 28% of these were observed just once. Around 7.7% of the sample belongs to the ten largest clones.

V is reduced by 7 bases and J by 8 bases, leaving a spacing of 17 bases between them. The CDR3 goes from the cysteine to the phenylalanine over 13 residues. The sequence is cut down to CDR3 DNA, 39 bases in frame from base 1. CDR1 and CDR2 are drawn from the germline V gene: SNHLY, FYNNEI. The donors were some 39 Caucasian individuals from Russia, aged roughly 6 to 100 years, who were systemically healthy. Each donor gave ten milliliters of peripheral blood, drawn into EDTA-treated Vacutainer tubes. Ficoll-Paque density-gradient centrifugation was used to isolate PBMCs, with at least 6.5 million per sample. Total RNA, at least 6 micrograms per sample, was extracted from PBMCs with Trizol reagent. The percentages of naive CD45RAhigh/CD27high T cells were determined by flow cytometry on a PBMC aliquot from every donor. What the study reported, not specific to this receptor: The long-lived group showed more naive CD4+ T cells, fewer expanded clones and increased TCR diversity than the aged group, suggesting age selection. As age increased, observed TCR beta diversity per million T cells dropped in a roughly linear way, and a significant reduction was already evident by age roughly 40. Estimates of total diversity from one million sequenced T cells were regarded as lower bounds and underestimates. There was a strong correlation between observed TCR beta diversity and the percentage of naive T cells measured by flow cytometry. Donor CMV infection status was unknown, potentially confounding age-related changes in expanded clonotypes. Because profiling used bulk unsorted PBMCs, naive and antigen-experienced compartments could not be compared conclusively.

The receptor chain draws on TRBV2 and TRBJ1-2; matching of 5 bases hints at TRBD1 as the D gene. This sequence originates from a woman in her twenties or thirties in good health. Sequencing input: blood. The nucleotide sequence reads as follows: TGTGCCAGCAAGCCCCAAGGGGTCCAAGGCTACACCTTC. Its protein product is CASKPQGVQGYTF.